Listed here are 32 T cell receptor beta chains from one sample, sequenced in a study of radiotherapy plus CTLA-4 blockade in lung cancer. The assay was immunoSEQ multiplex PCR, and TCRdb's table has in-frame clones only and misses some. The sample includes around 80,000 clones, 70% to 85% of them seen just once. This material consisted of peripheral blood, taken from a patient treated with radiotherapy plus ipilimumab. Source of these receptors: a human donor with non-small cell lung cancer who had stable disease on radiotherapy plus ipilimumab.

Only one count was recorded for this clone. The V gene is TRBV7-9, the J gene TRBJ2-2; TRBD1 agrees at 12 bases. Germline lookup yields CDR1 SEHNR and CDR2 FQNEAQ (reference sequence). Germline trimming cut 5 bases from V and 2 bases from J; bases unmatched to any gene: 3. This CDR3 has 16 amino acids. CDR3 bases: TGTGCCAGCAGCCCAGGGACAGGGGGCAACACCGGGGAGCTGTTTTTT. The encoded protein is CASSPGTGGNTGELFF.

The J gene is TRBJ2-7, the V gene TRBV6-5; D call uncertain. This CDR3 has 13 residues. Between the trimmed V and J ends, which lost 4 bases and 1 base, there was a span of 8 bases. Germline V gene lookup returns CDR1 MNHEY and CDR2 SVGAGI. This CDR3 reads CASSLQPSYEQYF. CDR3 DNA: TGTGCCAGCAGTTTACAACCATCCTACGAGCAGTACTTC.

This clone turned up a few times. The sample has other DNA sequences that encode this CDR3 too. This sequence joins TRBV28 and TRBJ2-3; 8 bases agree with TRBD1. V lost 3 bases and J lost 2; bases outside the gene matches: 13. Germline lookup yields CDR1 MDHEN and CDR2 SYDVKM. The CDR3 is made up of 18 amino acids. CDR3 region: CASSLAQGAGGHTDTQYF. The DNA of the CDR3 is TGTGCCAGCAGTTTGGCCCAGGGGGCAGGAGGACACACAGATACGCAGTATTTT.

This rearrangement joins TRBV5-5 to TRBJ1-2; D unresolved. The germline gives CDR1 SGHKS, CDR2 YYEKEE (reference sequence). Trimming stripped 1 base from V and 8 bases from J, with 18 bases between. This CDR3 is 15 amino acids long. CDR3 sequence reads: CASSLLGPPNQGYTF. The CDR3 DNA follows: TGTGCCAGCAGCTTGTTAGGGCCCCCTAACCAGGGCTACACCTTC. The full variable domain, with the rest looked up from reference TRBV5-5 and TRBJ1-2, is DAGVTQSPTHLIKTRGQQVTLRCSPISGHKSVSWYQQVLGQGPQFIFQYYEKEERGRGNFPDRFSARQFPNYSSELNVNALLLGDSALYLCASSLLGPPNQGYTFGSGTRLTVV.

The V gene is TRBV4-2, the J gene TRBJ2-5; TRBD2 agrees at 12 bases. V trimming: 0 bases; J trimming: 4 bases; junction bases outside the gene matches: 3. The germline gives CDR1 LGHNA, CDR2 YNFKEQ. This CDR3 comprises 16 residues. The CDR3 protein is CASSQETSGGGETQYF. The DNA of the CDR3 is TGTGCCAGCAGCCAAGAGACTAGCGGGGGAGGAGAGACCCAGTACTTC.

The CDR3 DNA sequence: TGTGCCAGCAGACATCAAGAGACCCAGTACTTC. The encoded protein is CASRHQETQYF. The rearrangement joins TRBV28 to TRBJ2-5; the D is unclear. The CDR3 spans 11 residues. Per the germline V gene, CDR1 is MDHEN and CDR2 is SYDVKM. V lost 6 bases to trimming and J lost 2 bases, with 4 bases between them.

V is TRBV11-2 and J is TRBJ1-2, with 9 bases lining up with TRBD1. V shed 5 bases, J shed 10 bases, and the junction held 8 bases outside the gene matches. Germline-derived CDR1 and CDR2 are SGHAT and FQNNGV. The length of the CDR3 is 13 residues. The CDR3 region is CASSQNRGHDYTF. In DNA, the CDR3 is TGTGCCAGCAGCCAAAACAGGGGGCATGACTACACCTTC.

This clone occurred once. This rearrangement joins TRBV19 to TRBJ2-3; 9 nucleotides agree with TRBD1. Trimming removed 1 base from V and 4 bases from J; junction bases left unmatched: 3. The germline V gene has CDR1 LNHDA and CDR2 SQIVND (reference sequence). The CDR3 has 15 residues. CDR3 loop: CASSIAQGAPDTQYF. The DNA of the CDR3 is TGTGCCAGTAGTATAGCACAGGGGGCCCCAGATACGCAGTATTTT.

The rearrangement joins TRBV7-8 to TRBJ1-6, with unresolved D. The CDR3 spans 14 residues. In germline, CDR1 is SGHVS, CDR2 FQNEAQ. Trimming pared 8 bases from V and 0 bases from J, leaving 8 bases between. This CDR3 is CASQKNSYNSPLHF. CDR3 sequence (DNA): TGTGCCAGCCAGAAGAACTCCTATAATTCACCCCTCCACTTT. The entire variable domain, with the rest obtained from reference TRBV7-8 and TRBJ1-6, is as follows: GAGVSQSPRYKVAKRGQDVALRCDPISGHVSLFWYQQALGQGPEFLTYFQNEAQLDKSGLPSDRFFAERPEGSVSTLKIQRTQQEDSAVYLCASQKNSYNSPLHFGNGTRLTVT.

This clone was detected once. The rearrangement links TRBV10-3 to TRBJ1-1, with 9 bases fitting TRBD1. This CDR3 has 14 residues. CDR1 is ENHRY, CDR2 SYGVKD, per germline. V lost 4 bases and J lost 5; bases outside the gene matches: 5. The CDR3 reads CAISGTGEGTEAFF. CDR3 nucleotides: TGTGCCATCAGTGGGACAGGGGAGGGAACTGAAGCTTTCTTT.

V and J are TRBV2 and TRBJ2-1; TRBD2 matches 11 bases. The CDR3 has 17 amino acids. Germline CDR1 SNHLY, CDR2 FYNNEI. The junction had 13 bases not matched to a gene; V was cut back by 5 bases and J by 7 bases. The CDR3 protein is CASSRESASGRINEQFF. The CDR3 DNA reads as TGTGCCAGCAGTCGGGAGTCGGCTAGCGGGAGGATAAATGAGCAGTTCTTC.

CDR3 sequence reads: CASSLAGGPGELFF. The CDR3 coding sequence is TGCGCCAGCAGCTTGGCCGGGGGCCCCGGGGAGCTGTTTTTT. The chain recombines TRBV5-1 with TRBJ2-2; either TRBD1 or TRBD2 may fit D (6 bases each). The ends were cut back, 0 bases at V and 6 bases at J, with 9 bases in the middle. This CDR3 has 14 residues. The V gene's germline CDR1 is SGHRS and CDR2 YFSETQ.

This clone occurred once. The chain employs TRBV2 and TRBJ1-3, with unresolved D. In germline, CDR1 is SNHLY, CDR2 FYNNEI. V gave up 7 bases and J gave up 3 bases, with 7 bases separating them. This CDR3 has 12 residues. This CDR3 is CASNGGGNTIYF. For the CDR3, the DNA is TGTGCCAGCAATGGAGGTGGAAACACCATATATTTT.

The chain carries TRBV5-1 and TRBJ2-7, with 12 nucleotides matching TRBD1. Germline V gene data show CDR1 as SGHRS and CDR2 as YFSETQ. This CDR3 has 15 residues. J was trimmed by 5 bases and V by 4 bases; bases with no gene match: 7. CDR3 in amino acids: CASSMGTGGENEQYF. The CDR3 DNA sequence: TGCGCCAGCAGCATGGGGACAGGGGGCGAGAACGAGCAGTACTTC.

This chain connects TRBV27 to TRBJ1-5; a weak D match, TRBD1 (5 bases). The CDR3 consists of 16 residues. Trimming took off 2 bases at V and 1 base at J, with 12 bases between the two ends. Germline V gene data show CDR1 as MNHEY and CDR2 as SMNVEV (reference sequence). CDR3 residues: CASSLIGTNSNQPQHF. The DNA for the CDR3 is TGTGCCAGCAGTTTAATTGGGACCAACAGCAATCAGCCCCAGCATTTT.

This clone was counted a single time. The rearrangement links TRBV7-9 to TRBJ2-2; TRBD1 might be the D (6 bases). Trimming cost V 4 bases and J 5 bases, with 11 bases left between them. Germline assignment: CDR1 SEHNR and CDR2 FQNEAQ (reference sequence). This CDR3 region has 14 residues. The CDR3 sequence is CASSSGQITGELFF. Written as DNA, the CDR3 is TGTGCCAGCAGCTCCGGACAGATTACCGGGGAGCTGTTTTTT.

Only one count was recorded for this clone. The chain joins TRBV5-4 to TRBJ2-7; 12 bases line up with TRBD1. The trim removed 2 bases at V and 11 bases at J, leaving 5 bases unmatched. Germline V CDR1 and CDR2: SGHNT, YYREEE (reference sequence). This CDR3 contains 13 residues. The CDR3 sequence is CASSFGDRGHEYF. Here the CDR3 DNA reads TGTGCCAGCAGCTTCGGGGACAGGGGGCACGAGTACTTC.

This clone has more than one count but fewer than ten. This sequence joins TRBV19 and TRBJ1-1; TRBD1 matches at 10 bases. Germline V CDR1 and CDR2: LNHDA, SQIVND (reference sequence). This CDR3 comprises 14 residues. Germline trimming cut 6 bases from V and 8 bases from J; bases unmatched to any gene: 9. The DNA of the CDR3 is TGTGCCAGTAGCCCTAAGGGGGACAGGGGCGAAGCTTTCTTT. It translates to CASSPKGDRGEAFF.

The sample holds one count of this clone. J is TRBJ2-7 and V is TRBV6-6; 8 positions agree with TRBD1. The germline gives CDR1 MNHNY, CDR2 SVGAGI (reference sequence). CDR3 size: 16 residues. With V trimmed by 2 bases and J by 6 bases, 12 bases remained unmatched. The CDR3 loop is CASSYPILDREVEQYF. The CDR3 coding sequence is TGTGCCAGCAGTTACCCAATCCTGGACAGGGAAGTCGAGCAGTACTTC.

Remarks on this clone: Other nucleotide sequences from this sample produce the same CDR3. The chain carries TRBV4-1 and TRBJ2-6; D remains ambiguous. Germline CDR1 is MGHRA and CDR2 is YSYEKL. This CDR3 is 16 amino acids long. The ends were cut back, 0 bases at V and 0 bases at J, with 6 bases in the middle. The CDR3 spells CASSQEPDSGANVLTF. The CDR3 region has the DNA TGCGCCAGCAGCCAAGAACCCGACTCTGGGGCCAACGTCCTGACTTTC.

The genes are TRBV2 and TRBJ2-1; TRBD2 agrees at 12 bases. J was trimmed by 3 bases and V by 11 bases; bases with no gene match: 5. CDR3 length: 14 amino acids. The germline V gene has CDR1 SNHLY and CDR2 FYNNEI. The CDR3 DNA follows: TGTGCCCTTAGACTAGCGGGGGTCTACAATGAGCAGTTCTTC. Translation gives CALRLAGVYNEQFF.

CDR3 DNA sequence: TGTGCCAGCAGCTTAGGACTAGCGACATACAATGAGCAGTTCTTC. Encoded protein: CASSLGLATYNEQFF. The chain uses TRBV11-3 and TRBJ2-1, with TRBD2 matching over 8 bases. Germline trimming cut 1 base from V and 4 bases from J; bases unmatched to any gene: 3. Germline loops: CDR1 SGHNT, CDR2 YENEEA. The CDR3 loop spans 15 amino acids. The variable domain in full, with the rest retrieved from reference TRBV11-3 and TRBJ2-1, is EAGVVQSPRYKIIEKKQPVAFWCNPISGHNTLYWYLQNLGQGPELLIRYENEEAVDDSQLPKDRFSAERLKGVDSTLKIQPAELGDSAVYLCASSLGLATYNEQFFGPGTRLTVL.

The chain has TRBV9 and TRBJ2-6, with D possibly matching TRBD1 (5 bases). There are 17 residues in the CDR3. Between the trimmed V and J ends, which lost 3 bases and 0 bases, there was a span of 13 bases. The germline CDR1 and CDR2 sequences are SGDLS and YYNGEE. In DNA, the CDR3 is TGTGCCAGCAGCGCTGGGGCGACCCGCTCTGGGGCCAACGTCCTGACTTTC. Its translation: CASSAGATRSGANVLTF.

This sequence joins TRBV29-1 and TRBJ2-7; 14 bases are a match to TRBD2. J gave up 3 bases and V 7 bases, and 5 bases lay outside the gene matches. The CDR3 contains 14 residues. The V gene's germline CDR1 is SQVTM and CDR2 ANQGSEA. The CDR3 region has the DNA TGCAGCGCCGGGACTAGCGGGAGTTACTACGAGCAGTACTTC. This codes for CSAGTSGSYYEQYF.

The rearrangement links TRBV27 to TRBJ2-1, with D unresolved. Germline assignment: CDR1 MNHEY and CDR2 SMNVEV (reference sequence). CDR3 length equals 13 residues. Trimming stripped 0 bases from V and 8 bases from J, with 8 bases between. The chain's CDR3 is CASSLSRRDEQFF. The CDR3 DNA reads TGTGCCAGCAGTTTATCCCGACGCGATGAGCAGTTCTTC.

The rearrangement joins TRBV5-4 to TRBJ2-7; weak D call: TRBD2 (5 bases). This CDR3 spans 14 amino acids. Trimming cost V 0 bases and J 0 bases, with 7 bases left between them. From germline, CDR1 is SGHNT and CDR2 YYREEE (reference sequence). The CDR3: CASSLERNSYEQYF. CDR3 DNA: TGTGCCAGCAGCTTGGAGCGGAACTCCTACGAGCAGTACTTC. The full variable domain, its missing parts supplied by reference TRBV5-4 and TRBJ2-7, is ETGVTQSPTHLIKTRGQQVTLRCSSQSGHNTVSWYQQALGQGPQFIFQYYREEENGRGNFPPRFSGLQFPNYSSELNVNALELDDSALYLCASSLERNSYEQYFGPGTRLTVT.

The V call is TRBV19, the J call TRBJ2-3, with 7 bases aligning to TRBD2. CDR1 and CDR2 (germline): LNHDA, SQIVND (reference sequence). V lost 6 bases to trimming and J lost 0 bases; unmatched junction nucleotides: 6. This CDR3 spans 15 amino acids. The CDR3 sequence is CASSPSGPSTDTQYF. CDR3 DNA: TGTGCCAGTAGCCCTAGCGGTCCTAGCACAGATACGCAGTATTTT.

CDR3 DNA sequence: TGTGCCAGCAGCGGACCTGGGGCGAACACTGAAGCTTTCTTT. As protein: CASSGPGANTEAFF. The genes are TRBV9 and TRBJ1-1, with a possible D match to TRBD1 (5 bases). Trimming stripped 3 bases from V and 1 base from J, with 10 bases between. CDR1 and CDR2 (germline): SGDLS, YYNGEE. The CDR3 spans 14 residues.

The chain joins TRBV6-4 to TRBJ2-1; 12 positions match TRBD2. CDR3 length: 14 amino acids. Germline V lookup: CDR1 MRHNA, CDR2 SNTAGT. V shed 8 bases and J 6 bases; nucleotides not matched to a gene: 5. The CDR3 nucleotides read TGTGCCAGCTCTAGCGGGAGGGGCTTCAATGAGCAGTTCTTC. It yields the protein CASSSGRGFNEQFF.

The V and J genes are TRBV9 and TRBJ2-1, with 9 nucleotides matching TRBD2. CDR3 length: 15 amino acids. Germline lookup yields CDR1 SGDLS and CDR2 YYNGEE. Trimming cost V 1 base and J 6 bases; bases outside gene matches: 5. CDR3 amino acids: CASSVSAGGPNEQFF. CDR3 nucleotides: TGTGCCAGCAGCGTATCGGCGGGGGGGCCCAATGAGCAGTTCTTC. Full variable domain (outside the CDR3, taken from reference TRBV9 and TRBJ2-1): DSGVTQTPKHLITATGQRVTLRCSPRSGDLSVYWYQQSLDQGLQFLIQYYNGEERAKGNILERFSAQQFPDLHSELNLSSLELGDSALYFCASSVSAGGPNEQFFGPGTRLTVL.

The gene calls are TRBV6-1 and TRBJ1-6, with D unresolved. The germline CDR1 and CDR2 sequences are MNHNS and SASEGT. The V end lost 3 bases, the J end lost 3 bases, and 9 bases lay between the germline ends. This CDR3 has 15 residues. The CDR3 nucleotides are TGTGCCAGCAGTGATCGGCCGATCTATAATTCACCCCTCCACTTT. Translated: CASSDRPIYNSPLHF.

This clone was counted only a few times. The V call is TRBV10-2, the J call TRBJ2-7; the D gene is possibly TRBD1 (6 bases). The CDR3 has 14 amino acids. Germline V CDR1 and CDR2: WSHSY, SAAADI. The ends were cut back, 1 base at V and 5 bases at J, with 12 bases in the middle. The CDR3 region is CASSEWQGKDEQYF. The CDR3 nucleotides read TGCGCCAGCAGTGAGTGGCAGGGGAAGGACGAGCAGTACTTC.